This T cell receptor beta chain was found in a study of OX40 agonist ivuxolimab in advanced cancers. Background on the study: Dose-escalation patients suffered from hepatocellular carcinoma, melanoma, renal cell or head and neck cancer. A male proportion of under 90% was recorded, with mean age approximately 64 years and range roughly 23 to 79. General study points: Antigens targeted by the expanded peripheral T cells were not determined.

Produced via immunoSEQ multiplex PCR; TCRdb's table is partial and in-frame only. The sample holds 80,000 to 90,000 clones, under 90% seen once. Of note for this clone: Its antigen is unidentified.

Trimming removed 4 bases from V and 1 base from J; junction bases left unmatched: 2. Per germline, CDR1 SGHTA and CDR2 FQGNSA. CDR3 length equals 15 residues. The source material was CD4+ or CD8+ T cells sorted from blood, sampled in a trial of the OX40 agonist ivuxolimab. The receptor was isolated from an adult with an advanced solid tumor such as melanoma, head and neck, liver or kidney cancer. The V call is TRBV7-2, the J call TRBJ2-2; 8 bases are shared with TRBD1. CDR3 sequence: CASSWGTGNTGELFF. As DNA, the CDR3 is TGTGCCAGCAGCTGGGGGACAGGGAACACCGGGGAGCTGTTTTTT.